This T cell receptor beta chain was recovered during a study of blood T cell repertoires in COVID-19. Study information: Sites across the United States, Italy and Spain contributed samples from acute and convalescent COVID-19. T cells, B-cell-depleted T cells, or PBMCs provided the cDNA or gDNA that served as material.

Seattle patient enrollment occurred during active infection, with longitudinal follow-up thereafter. This clone was seen only once. Original processing notes: Nucleated cell number was recorded as an estimate derived from reference gene primer amplification. Clones were sequenced by immunoSEQ multiplex PCR, and TCRdb holds only the in-frame ones, with some missing. The V and J calls and clone size come from that table; D and trimming were worked out from the DNA. The table records under 60,000 clones, about 86% of them present only once. V was shortened by 10 bases and J by 2 bases, with 9 bases between the two germline ends. Germline CDR1 and CDR2: ENHRY and SYGVKD. This CDR3 has 11 residues.

This sequence joins TRBV10-3 and TRBJ2-7; D is uncertain. Sequencing was performed on peripheral blood. This sequence originates from a woman between 55 and 75 years old with COVID-19, enrolled during active disease. The CDR3 DNA sequence: TGTGCCACCTTTAGCACCTACGAGCAGTACTTC. It specifies CATFSTYEQYF.